This entry lists 22 T cell receptor beta chains sequenced from one sample in a study of cytomegalovirus exposure and HLA in healthy donors. Use of 60 Vbeta and 13 Jbeta primers characterized the PCR. TCRdb keeps only in-frame clones here, not all; method: immunoSEQ multiplex PCR. The data hold about 120,000 clones, with around 86% observed a single time. The source material was PBMCs. The receptors come from a woman in her forties in good health and CMV-seronegative.

J is TRBJ2-3 and V is TRBV7-3; 7 bases map to TRBD2. Germline assignment: CDR1 SGHTA and CDR2 FQGTGA. V dropped 1 base and J dropped 4; count of bases not matched to a gene: 5. CDR3 size: 15 residues. The CDR3 here is CASSLKRGGADTQYF. CDR3 nucleotides: TGTGCCAGCAGCTTAAAGCGGGGCGGAGCAGATACGCAGTATTTT.

The chain joins TRBV5-3 to TRBJ2-1, with D perhaps matching TRBD2 (6 bases). TRBV5-3 is assigned to the ORF class and has an uncertain function. This CDR3 region has 17 residues. Trimming pared 0 bases from V and 3 bases from J, leaving 16 bases between. The CDR3 is CARSLALPSVHYNEQFF. DNA for the CDR3: TGTGCCAGAAGCTTGGCCTTACCTAGCGTTCACTACAATGAGCAGTTCTTC.

J is TRBJ1-6 and V is TRBV10-3; 7 bases match TRBD1. The CDR3 consists of 15 residues. V was pared by 2 bases and J by 8 bases, with 6 bases of the junction left unmatched. Germline V gene lookup returns CDR1 ENHRY and CDR2 SYGVKD. The chain's CDR3 is CAISETGVIDSPLHF. In DNA, the CDR3 is TGTGCCATCAGTGAGACAGGGGTCATTGATTCACCCCTCCACTTT.

J is TRBJ1-1 and V is TRBV5-1, with TRBD1 as a possible D gene (6 bases). Looked up from germline, CDR1 is SGHRS and CDR2 is YFSETQ. The CDR3 runs to 13 residues. The ends were cut back, 0 bases at V and 6 bases at J, with 9 bases in the middle. This CDR3 is CASSLDRVAEAFF. The CDR3 DNA reads TGCGCCAGCAGCTTGGACAGGGTGGCTGAAGCTTTCTTT. Looking up the rest from reference TRBV5-1 and TRBJ1-1 gives the full variable domain: KAGVTQTPRYLIKTRGQQVTLSCSPISGHRSVSWYQQTPGQGLQFLFEYFSETQRNKGNFPGRFSGRQFSNSRSEMNVSTLELGDSALYLCASSLDRVAEAFFGQGTRLTVV.

The chain recombines TRBV27 with TRBJ1-1, with a tentative D call TRBD1 (5 bases). This CDR3 spans 13 amino acids. V lost 5 bases, J lost 9 bases, and 16 bases lay in between. Germline loops: CDR1 MNHEY, CDR2 SMNVEV (reference sequence). The CDR3 region is CASSQRGSEKAFF. Here the CDR3 DNA reads TGTGCCAGCAGTCAAAGGGGATCAGAAAAAGCTTTCTTT.

This clone showed up just a few times. The V and J genes are TRBV6-5 and TRBJ2-3, with 8 bases identical to TRBD1. The germline V gene has CDR1 MNHEY and CDR2 SVGAGI. The V gene end was trimmed by 2 bases and the J gene end by 5 bases; junction bases not matched to a gene: 3. The CDR3 runs 14 residues. This chain's CDR3 is CASSYDRGQDTQYF. CDR3 nucleotides: TGTGCCAGCAGTTACGACAGGGGACAAGATACGCAGTATTTT.

The chain uses TRBV7-2 and TRBJ1-2, with a weak D call TRBD1 (5 bases). Looked up from germline, CDR1 is SGHTA and CDR2 is FQGNSA. V shed 5 bases and J shed 1 base, with 14 bases lying between them. The CDR3 spans 15 residues. The CDR3 spells CASSRDSNLNYGYTF. The CDR3, as DNA: TGTGCCAGCAGCAGAGACAGTAACCTTAACTATGGCTACACCTTC.

The chain joins TRBV30 to TRBJ2-4; 10 bases fit TRBD1. The CDR3 extends over 14 amino acids. The germline V gene encodes CDR1 GTSNPN and CDR2 SVGIG (reference sequence). V was pared by 1 base and J by 8 bases, with 5 bases of the junction left unmatched. The CDR3 sequence: CAWSASGTGDIQYF. CDR3 nucleotide sequence: TGTGCCTGGAGTGCCTCCGGGACAGGGGACATTCAGTACTTC.

Concerning this clone itself: The identical CDR3 is also encoded by other nucleotide sequences in the sample. This rearrangement joins TRBV6-1 to TRBJ2-2, with D maybe TRBD2 (5 bases). Germline V gene sequence: CDR1 MNHNS, CDR2 SASEGT. The V gene lost 6 bases and the J gene lost 4 bases, with 12 bases spanning the gap. This CDR3 is 14 amino acids long. The CDR3 here is CASRKSGGTGELFF. DNA for the CDR3: TGTGCCAGCAGAAAGTCAGGAGGCACCGGGGAGCTGTTTTTT.

This clone was picked up one time. This chain uses TRBV15 with TRBJ1-1; no definite D call. This CDR3 is built from 14 residues. The ends were cut back, 0 bases at V and 4 bases at J, with 9 bases in the middle. Germline CDR1 reads LNHNV; CDR2 reads YYDKDF (reference sequence). The CDR3 reads CATSRDIPGTEAFF. CDR3 nucleotide sequence: TGTGCCACCAGCAGAGATATTCCAGGCACTGAAGCTTTCTTT.

The chain links TRBV5-1 to TRBJ2-4, with TRBD1 identical over 9 bases. The V gene end was trimmed by 1 base and the J gene end by 2 bases; junction bases not matched to a gene: 7. Germline V gives CDR1 SGHRS, CDR2 YFSETQ. This CDR3 contains 17 residues. CDR3 loop: CASSLSGTGMTKNIQYF. The CDR3 DNA is TGCGCCAGCAGCTTGTCCGGGACAGGGATGACCAAAAACATTCAGTACTTC.

The chain combines TRBV25-1 with TRBJ2-2, with 9 bases matching TRBD1. The ends lost 4 bases at V and 2 bases at J; junction bases unmatched: 5. The CDR3 totals 16 residues. Per the germline V gene, CDR1 is MGHDK and CDR2 is SYGVNS. CDR3 protein: CASSAQGALNTGELFF. As DNA, the CDR3 is TGTGCCAGCAGTGCACAGGGGGCGTTAAACACCGGGGAGCTGTTTTTT.

This chain links TRBV5-8 with TRBJ1-5; D remains unclear. V gave up 5 bases and J gave up 2 bases, with 14 bases separating them. From germline, CDR1 is SGHTS and CDR2 YDEGEE. The CDR3 covers 15 residues. CDR3 in amino acids: CASSSGLQGNQPQHF. For the CDR3, the DNA is TGTGCCAGCAGTTCCGGACTTCAGGGCAATCAGCCCCAGCATTTT.

In DNA form, the CDR3 reads TGCGCCAGCAGCGCCGACAGCGCTAACACTGAAGCTTTCTTT. Amino acid sequence: CASSADSANTEAFF. V gene TRBV5-1 combines with J gene TRBJ1-1; perhaps TRBD1 as D (5 bases). V shed 4 bases and J shed 2 bases, with 12 bases lying between them. Germline V gene sequence: CDR1 SGHRS, CDR2 YFSETQ. This CDR3 region has 14 residues.

The J gene is TRBJ2-7, the V gene TRBV4-2, with 7 bases matching TRBD1. The germline gives CDR1 LGHNA, CDR2 YNFKEQ. The length of the CDR3 is 14 residues. The junction had 11 bases not matched to a gene; V was cut back by 11 bases and J by 1 base. The CDR3 nucleotides read TGTGCCTCCAGGGGGAGCCCAGCGTCCTACGAGCAGTACTTC. This codes for CASRGSPASYEQYF.

V gene TRBV5-6 combines with J gene TRBJ1-6, with unresolved D. This CDR3 contains 16 residues. Germline lookup yields CDR1 SGHDT and CDR2 YYEEEE. V gave up 4 bases and J gave up 4 bases, with 15 bases separating them. CDR3 bases: TGTGCCAGCAGCCCCGTCTCGGGAAGGTATAATTCACCCCTCCACTTT. It codes for CASSPVSGRYNSPLHF.

V and J are TRBV6-6 and TRBJ1-2; D is ambiguous. CDR1 and CDR2 (germline): MNHNY, SVGAGI (reference sequence). Trimming cost V 5 bases and J 2 bases, with 6 bases left between them. The CDR3 runs 12 residues. The CDR3 nucleotides read TGTGCCAGCAGTAAACAGAACTATGGCTACACCTTC. It is translated as CASSKQNYGYTF.

The V and J genes are TRBV6-5 and TRBJ2-2; the match to TRBD1 covers 8 bases. V lost 4 bases, J lost 4 bases, and 5 bases stayed unmatched. Germline lookup yields CDR1 MNHEY and CDR2 SVGAGI. The CDR3 spans 15 residues. The CDR3 nucleotides read TGTGCCAGCAGTTTTCAGGGGGCCTCCACCGGGGAGCTGTTTTTT. The encoded protein is CASSFQGASTGELFF.

This clone was seen once. The chain uses TRBV28 and TRBJ1-2, with 7 positions matching TRBD1. The CDR3 is made up of 13 amino acids. In germline, CDR1 is MDHEN, CDR2 SYDVKM. The ends lost 2 bases at V and 5 bases at J; junction bases unmatched: 2. CDR3 sequence reads: CASSLVQGYGYTF. The DNA of the CDR3 is TGTGCCAGCAGTTTAGTACAGGGGTATGGCTACACCTTC.

The J gene is TRBJ1-2, the V gene TRBV29-1; possible D gene TRBD1, 5 bases. CDR1 is SQVTM, CDR2 ANQGSEA, per germline. The CDR3 spans 13 residues. V was clipped by 7 bases and J by 3 bases, with 15 bases between them. The CDR3 DNA sequence: TGCAGCGCCGGGCGGGGGACGGACTATGGCTACACCTTC. Translated: CSAGRGTDYGYTF.

The chain uses TRBV30 and TRBJ1-6, with a tentative D call TRBD1 (5 bases). The germline V gene encodes CDR1 GTSNPN and CDR2 SVGIG (reference sequence). This CDR3 spans 14 amino acids. Trimming cost V 0 bases and J 9 bases, with 12 bases left between them. DNA of the CDR3: TGTGCCTGGAGTGTTGGGGCGGGGGGTTCACCCCTCCACTTT. Translated: CAWSVGAGGSPLHF.

The V and J genes are TRBV19 and TRBJ2-3; 8 bases fit TRBD1. CDR3 length equals 16 residues. CDR1 is LNHDA and CDR2 is SQIVND in the germline V gene (reference sequence). Trimming took 0 bases from V and 0 from J; bases not matched to a gene: 2. The CDR3 coding sequence is TGTGCCAGTAGTATAGACAGGACAGGGAGCACAGATACGCAGTATTTT. This sequence encodes CASSIDRTGSTDTQYF. The full variable domain, rest sourced from reference TRBV19 and TRBJ2-3, is DGGITQSPKYLFRKEGQNVTLSCEQNLNHDAMYWYRQDPGQGLRLIYYSQIVNDFQKGDIAEGYSVSREKKESFPLTVTSAQKNPTAFYLCASSIDRTGSTDTQYFGPGTRLTVL.